The 10 T cell receptor beta chains listed next were all sequenced from one sample in a study of follicular helper T cells after annual influenza vaccination. Using immunoSEQ multiplex PCR, the repertoire was profiled, and TCRdb retains in-frame clones only, with some absent. The repertoire holds around 10,000 clones, more than 65% seen once, with less than 4.5% in the top ten. Time point indicated: 2015-2016 season, pre-vaccination. The input for sequencing was CXCR5+ CD38- circulating T follicular helper cells from blood, taken on the day of influenza vaccination. As for subset: circulating Tfh, non-naive CD4+CXCR5+PD-1+ (ICOS+CD38+ or ICOS-CD38-). These receptors were taken from an adult who received the influenza vaccine.

The rearrangement links TRBV11-2 to TRBJ2-3, with D perhaps matching TRBD2 (6 bases). CDR1 is SGHAT and CDR2 is FQNNGV in the germline V gene. This CDR3 spans 16 amino acids. The ends were cut back, 0 bases at V and 2 bases at J, with 12 bases in the middle. The CDR3 here is CASSLDPRDSTDTQYF. CDR3 DNA sequence: TGTGCCAGCAGCTTAGACCCTAGGGACTCCACAGATACGCAGTATTTT.

Concerning this clone: A junction end diverges from the germline sequence, so it may reflect a read error. The V and J genes are TRBV7-7 and TRBJ1-4; perhaps TRBD1 as D (6 bases). The CDR3 runs to 14 residues. Germline CDR1 and CDR2: SSHAT and FNYEAQ (reference sequence). CDR3 sequence (DNA): TGTGCTAGCAGCGAACAGGGCCCTAATGAAAAACTGTTTTTT. Protein product: CASSEQGPNEKLFF.

The chain joins TRBV28 to TRBJ2-2, with 7 positions matching TRBD2. CDR1 and CDR2 (germline): MDHEN, SYDVKM. V dropped 7 bases and J dropped 5; count of bases not matched to a gene: 1. The CDR3 totals 12 residues. CDR3 in amino acids: CASISGTGELFF. The CDR3 region has the DNA TGTGCCAGCATTAGCGGGACCGGGGAGCTGTTTTTT.

V is TRBV6-1 and J is TRBJ2-5; D call uncertain. The V end lost 3 bases, the J end lost 4 bases, and 9 bases lay between the germline ends. Germline V gene lookup returns CDR1 MNHNS and CDR2 SASEGT. This CDR3 is built from 13 residues. CDR3 in amino acids: CASSDPPRETQYF. As DNA, the CDR3 is TGTGCCAGCAGTGATCCGCCCCGAGAGACCCAGTACTTC.

The V call is TRBV18, the J call TRBJ2-3; D remains ambiguous. Between the trimmed V and J ends, which lost 2 bases and 0 bases, there was a span of 12 bases. The CDR3 is 16 amino acids. Germline V gene data show CDR1 as KGHSH and CDR2 as LQKENI. The CDR3 spells CASSPGSGSSTDTQYF. The CDR3 coding sequence is TGTGCCAGCTCACCAGGGTCAGGCTCTAGCACAGATACGCAGTATTTT.

The chain employs TRBV11-2 and TRBJ2-7, with 14 positions matching TRBD2. This CDR3 has 17 residues. The germline CDR1 and CDR2 sequences are SGHAT and FQNNGV. The V gene end was trimmed by 1 base and the J gene end by 0 bases; junction bases not matched to a gene: 2. The CDR3 DNA reads TGTGCCAGCAGCTTAGGGGGGACTAGCGGGAGCTCCTACGAGCAGTACTTC. Its protein product is CASSLGGTSGSSYEQYF.

The CDR3 region has the DNA TGTGCCAGCAGCTTAGAGCCTGGTTCACCCCTCCACTTT. Its protein is CASSLEPGSPLHF. The chain couples TRBV7-9 to TRBJ1-6; D unclear. The CDR3 contains 13 residues. V dropped 1 base and J dropped 9 bases, with 7 bases sitting between them. Germline lookup yields CDR1 SEHNR and CDR2 FQNEAQ (reference sequence).

This rearrangement joins TRBV4-1 to TRBJ2-4, with 8 bases identical to TRBD2. The CDR3 consists of 16 residues. V shed 0 bases and J 1 base; nucleotides not matched to a gene: 2. The V gene's germline CDR1 is MGHRA and CDR2 YSYEKL. The DNA of the CDR3 is TGCGCCAGCAGCCAAGATTCGGGAGGGGCCAAAAACATTCAGTACTTC. Translating it yields CASSQDSGGAKNIQYF.

J is TRBJ2-3 and V is TRBV19; TRBD2 might be the D (6 bases). V was pared by 3 bases and J by 6 bases, with 13 bases between. The CDR3 runs 14 residues. Germline CDR1 and CDR2: LNHDA and SQIVND (reference sequence). In DNA form, the CDR3 reads TGTGCCAGTAGTATTATGGGGGACTCGGATACGCAGTATTTT. This encodes CASSIMGDSDTQYF.

This rearrangement joins TRBV30 to TRBJ1-5, with 10 bases aligning to TRBD1. The CDR3 sequence is 18 residues long. V lost 0 bases to trimming and J lost 3 bases; unmatched junction nucleotides: 11. Germline values: CDR1 GTSNPN, CDR2 SVGIG (reference sequence). Written as DNA, the CDR3 is TGTGCCTGGAGTGTACGGTTGGGGGGACAGGGGTTCAATCAGCCCCAGCATTTT. Encoded protein: CAWSVRLGGQGFNQPQHF.